Below, 14 T cell receptor beta chains from the same sample are listed, as sequenced in a study of T cells in Graves' hyperthyroidism and ophthalmopathy. RNA transcripts yielded amplified TCR beta CDR3 regions. Researchers ran a first-round RT-PCR on the TCR CDR3 using the HTBI primer set. TCRdb re-called the multiplex PCR reads with MiXCR, one entry per CDR3 protein. Altogether 700,000 or so distinct CDR3 sequences are present, more than 14% being singletons, with the ten largest covering around 13%. Sequencing used blood. The receptors were sampled from a woman aged 45-59 years with Graves' ophthalmopathy.

This clonotype was counted ten times or more. The genes are TRBV6-1 and TRBJ2-7, with 9 bases fitting TRBD1. The V segment lost 8 bases and the J segment 1 base; nucleotides outside the gene matches: 9. This CDR3 region has 15 residues. Germline lookup yields CDR1 MNHNS and CDR2 SASEGT. CDR3 in amino acids: CASLSGTGLSYEQYF. The CDR3 DNA reads TGTGCCAGCTTATCTGGGACAGGGCTTTCCTACGAGCAGTACTTC.

The chain combines TRBV5-1 with TRBJ2-7; unclear D gene. The V end lost 4 bases, the J end lost 2 bases, and 10 bases lay between the germline ends. There are 13 residues in the CDR3. CDR1 SGHRS and CDR2 YFSETQ come from the germline V gene. The CDR3 loop is CASSRSGAYEQYF. The CDR3 DNA reads as TGCGCCAGCAGCCGTAGTGGAGCCTACGAGCAGTACTTC. The full variable domain, in which reference TRBV5-1 and TRBJ2-7 provide the parts outside the CDR3, is KAGVTQTPRYLIKTRGQQVTLSCSPISGHRSVSWYQQTPGQGLQFLFEYFSETQRNKGNFPGRFSGRQFSNSRSEMNVSTLELGDSALYLCASSRSGAYEQYFGPGTRLTVT.

This clonotype was seen more than once but under ten times. V gene TRBV14 combines with J gene TRBJ2-1; 9 bases align to TRBD1. Per germline, CDR1 SGHDN and CDR2 FVKESK. V dropped 2 bases and J dropped 8; count of bases not matched to a gene: 4. CDR3 length: 14 amino acids. CDR3 coding DNA: TGTGCCAGCAGCCAACGACAGGGGGACTATGAGCAGTTCTTC. This sequence encodes CASSQRQGDYEQFF.

As concerns this clonotype: A clone one base away is much larger, so this may be a read error. This chain uses TRBV5-1 with TRBJ1-1, with 8 nucleotides matching TRBD1. V lost 4 bases, J lost 7 bases, and 6 bases stayed unmatched. The CDR3 totals 13 residues. In germline, CDR1 is SGHRS, CDR2 YFSETQ. CDR3 nucleotide sequence: TGCGCCAGCAGCAAGGGACAGGCCGGTGAAGCTTTCTTT. This codes for CASSKGQAGEAFF.

This clonotype was recorded many times. This chain uses TRBV28 with TRBJ1-1; 7 bases match TRBD1. V shed 6 bases, J shed 6 bases, and the junction held 10 bases outside the gene matches. CDR1 is MDHEN, CDR2 SYDVKM, per germline. The CDR3 runs to 14 residues. Here the CDR3 reads CASSRTPGQPEAFF. The CDR3 nucleotides read TGTGCCAGCAGCCGAACTCCGGGACAGCCTGAAGCTTTCTTT.

The chain's CDR3 is CASSFGLPDFYEQYF. The CDR3 nucleotides read TGTGCCAGCAGCTTTGGTCTCCCAGATTTCTACGAGCAGTACTTC. V gene TRBV5-8 combines with J gene TRBJ2-7; D gene uncertain. The ends were cut back, 2 bases at V and 3 bases at J, with 15 bases in the middle. The CDR3 spans 15 residues. CDR1 SGHTS and CDR2 YDEGEE come from the germline V gene.

Ten or more counts support this clonotype. The V and J genes are TRBV12-3 or TRBV12-4 and TRBJ1-5; 9 nucleotides agree with TRBD1. With V trimmed by 5 bases and J by 5 bases, 10 bases remained unmatched. This CDR3 contains 16 residues. This CDR3 is CASSVRDRVSDQPQHF. The CDR3 DNA reads TGTGCCAGCAGTGTCCGGGACAGGGTATCGGATCAGCCCCAGCATTTT.

At least ten counts were recorded for this clonotype. This chain connects TRBV20-1 to TRBJ2-3; 14 positions agree with TRBD2. The V gene end was trimmed by 4 bases and the J gene end by 0 bases; junction bases not matched to a gene: 6. Germline V CDR1 and CDR2: DFQATT, SNEGSKA (reference sequence). This CDR3 spans 17 amino acids. The DNA of the CDR3 is TGCAGTGCTACCCCGGGACTAGCGGGAGTCAGCACAGATACGCAGTATTTT. Amino acid sequence: CSATPGLAGVSTDTQYF.

This clonotype was observed many times. The CDR3 here is CASSLGGSGNYEQYF. The CDR3 DNA reads as TGTGCCAGCAGTTTAGGGGGCAGCGGTAACTACGAGCAGTACTTC. The chain links TRBV28 to TRBJ2-7; tentative D call: TRBD1 (6 bases). The germline V gene has CDR1 MDHEN and CDR2 SYDVKM. The CDR3 is made up of 15 amino acids. V lost 2 bases, J lost 3 bases, and 14 bases lay in between. The full variable domain, its missing parts supplied by reference TRBV28 and TRBJ2-7, is DVKVTQSSRYLVKRTGEKVFLECVQDMDHENMFWYRQDPGLGLRLIYFSYDVKMKEKGDIPEGYSVSREKKERFSLILESASTNQTSMYLCASSLGGSGNYEQYFGPGTRLTVT.

This clonotype was counted a few times. The chain joins TRBV6-2 or TRBV6-3 to TRBJ2-1; the D is unclear. This CDR3 comprises 16 residues. Looked up from germline, CDR1 is MNHEY and CDR2 is SVGEGT. V was cut by 6 bases and J by 0 bases, with 15 bases left in between. The CDR3 bases are TGTGCCAGCAGACGCCTTTGGCGGAGCTCCTACAATGAGCAGTTCTTC. This sequence encodes CASRRLWRSSYNEQFF.

The sample holds a few counts of this clonotype. The chain uses TRBV28 and TRBJ2-1, with 13 nucleotides matching TRBD2. The CDR3 totals 18 residues. Unmatched junction bases numbered 11, after V lost 5 bases and J lost 4 bases. CDR1 and CDR2 from the germline V gene are MDHEN and SYDVKM. CDR3: CASSPGRTSGSFYNEQFF. CDR3 coding DNA: TGTGCCAGCAGTCCTGGAAGGACTAGCGGGAGTTTTTACAATGAGCAGTTCTTC.

In its sample, this clonotype was seen many times. The CDR3 region is CASQRQGAYEQYF. The CDR3 bases are TGTGCCAGCCAAAGACAGGGGGCCTACGAGCAGTACTTC. The rearrangement links TRBV28 to TRBJ2-7; 9 bases fit TRBD1. The ends lost 8 bases at V and 2 bases at J; junction bases unmatched: 4. The CDR3 is 13 amino acids. Germline V CDR1 and CDR2: MDHEN, SYDVKM.

This clonotype was seen at least ten times. This chain connects TRBV2 to TRBJ1-1; weak D call: TRBD1 (6 bases). V lost 11 bases and J 2 bases, leaving 18 bases between the germline ends. This CDR3 contains 14 residues. The germline CDR1 and CDR2 sequences are SNHLY and FYNNEI. The CDR3 is CAGMPGHTNTEAFF. The CDR3, as DNA: TGTGCCGGCATGCCGGGACACACCAACACTGAAGCTTTCTTT.

This clonotype appeared many times. The chain links TRBV28 to TRBJ2-7; 7 positions match TRBD2. The junction had 13 bases not matched to a gene; V was cut back by 7 bases and J by 4 bases. The CDR3 sequence is 15 residues long. Germline CDR1 is MDHEN and CDR2 is SYDVKM. This CDR3 reads CASTPTGGTRYEQYF. Written as DNA, the CDR3 is TGTGCCAGCACCCCAACGGGGGGTACTCGTTACGAGCAGTACTTC.